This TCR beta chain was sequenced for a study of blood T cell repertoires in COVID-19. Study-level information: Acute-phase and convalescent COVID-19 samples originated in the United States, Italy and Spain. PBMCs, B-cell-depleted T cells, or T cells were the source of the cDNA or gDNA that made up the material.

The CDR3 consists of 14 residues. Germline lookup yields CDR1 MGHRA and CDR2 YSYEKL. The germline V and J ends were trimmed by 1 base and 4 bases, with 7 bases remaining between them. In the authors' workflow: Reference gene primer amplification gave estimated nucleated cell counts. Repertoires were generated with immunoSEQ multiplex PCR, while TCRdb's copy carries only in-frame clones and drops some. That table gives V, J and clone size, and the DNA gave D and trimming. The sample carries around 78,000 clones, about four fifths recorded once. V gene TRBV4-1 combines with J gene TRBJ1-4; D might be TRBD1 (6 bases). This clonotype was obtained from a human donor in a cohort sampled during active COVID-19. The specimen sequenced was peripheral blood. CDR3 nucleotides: TGCGCCAGCAGCCAAGGGACAGTTAATGAAAAACTGTTTTTT. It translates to CASSQGTVNEKLFF.